This T cell receptor (beta chain) was documented in a study of cytomegalovirus exposure and HLA in healthy donors. Germline V lookup: CDR1 SGHKS, CDR2 YYEKEE (reference sequence). CDR3 length: 15 amino acids. Trimming removed 2 bases from V and 6 bases from J; junction bases left unmatched: 3. This clone was observed a few times. A multiplex PCR was run with 60 Vbeta primers and 13 Jbeta primers. The data were produced by immunoSEQ multiplex PCR, yet TCRdb's version contains in-frame clones alone and is incomplete. This table has about 100,000 clones, roughly 82% appearing once. This chain links TRBV5-5 with TRBJ2-6, with TRBD1 matching 9 bases. Specimen: PBMCs. This receptor was obtained from a woman between 18 and 29 years old in good health and CMV-seronegative. The CDR3 loop reads CASSFWTGEANVLTF. The CDR3 bases are TGTGCCAGCAGCTTTTGGACAGGGGAGGCCAACGTCCTGACTTTC.